This T cell receptor (beta chain) comes out of a study of blood T cell repertoires in COVID-19. Repertoires were generated with immunoSEQ multiplex PCR, while TCRdb's copy carries only in-frame clones and drops some. The sample includes 350,000 to 400,000 clones, roughly 90% of them seen just once. This clone was seen a handful of times. Sequencing input: PBMCs or T cells enriched from blood (not recorded which). The TCR was taken from a woman between 40 and 55 years old who had been exposed to COVID-19.

The chain's CDR3 is CASSAPGHLGNEQFF. The CDR3 nucleotides read TGTGCCAGCAGCGCACCGGGACACTTGGGGAATGAGCAGTTCTTC. The rearrangement links TRBV9 to TRBJ2-1; possible D gene TRBD1, 6 bases. Per the germline V gene, CDR1 is SGDLS and CDR2 is YYNGEE. V was shortened by 3 bases and J by 7 bases, with 17 bases between the two germline ends. CDR3 length: 15 amino acids. Filled out from reference TRBV9 and TRBJ2-1, the complete variable domain reads DSGVTQTPKHLITATGQRVTLRCSPRSGDLSVYWYQQSLDQGLQFLIQYYNGEERAKGNILERFSAQQFPDLHSELNLSSLELGDSALYFCASSAPGHLGNEQFFGPGTRLTVL.